Listed below are T cell receptor beta chains from one sample, sequenced in a study of T cells in Graves' hyperthyroidism and ophthalmopathy. TCRdb re-analysed the multiplex PCR reads in MiXCR, keeping a single row per CDR3 protein. Here the sample spans 490,000 or so distinct CDR3 sequences, nearly 20% being singletons. The sequencing sample was made of blood. The receptors were sampled from a man aged 35 to 55 with Graves' ophthalmopathy. Each CDR3 is given with its conserved first and last residue. A D gene is named only where the DNA matches it firmly. For some rows the clone size is stated as once, few or many, or as a class when expanded; others skip it.

cdr3_length,v_call,clone_size,j_call,d_call,cdr3_aa,cdr3_nt
18,TRBV14,.,TRBJ2-3,TRBD1,CASSPLVDTGGLTDTQYF,TGTGCCAGCAGCCCCCTCGTGGATACAGGGGGTTTGACAGATACGCAGTATTTT
14,TRBV3-1,many,TRBJ2-7,.,CASSHGLPSYEQYF,TGTGCCAGCAGCCACGGTTTGCCCTCCTACGAGCAGTACTTC
15,TRBV9,few,TRBJ2-7,.,CASSVVGGEIYEQYF,TGTGCCAGCAGCGTAGTTGGGGGAGAGATATACGAGCAGTACTTC
16,TRBV5-1,many,TRBJ2-3,TRBD2,CASSPLGLVMTDTQYF,TGCGCCAGCAGCCCCTTGGGACTAGTAATGACAGATACGCAGTATTTT
16,TRBV9,.,TRBJ2-3,TRBD2,CASSHAGGAHTDTQYF,TGTGCCAGCAGCCACGCGGGGGGGGCCCACACAGATACGCAGTATTTT
13,TRBV28,few,TRBJ1-1,.,CASSFGRLREAFF,TGTGCCAGCAGTTTTGGCAGGCTACGTGAAGCTTTCTTT
15,TRBV10-3,.,TRBJ1-3,TRBD1,CAISTGDLSGNTIYF,TGTGCCATCTCGACAGGGGACCTTTCTGGAAACACCATATATTTT
20,TRBV11-2,few,TRBJ2-1,TRBD2,CASGYPPTGTSGRVDNEQFF,TGTGCCAGCGGATACCCCCCTACCGGGACTAGCGGGAGGGTGGACAATGAGCAGTTCTTC
16,TRBV18,few,TRBJ2-2,.,CASSPPLGQSAGELFF,TGTGCCAGCTCACCACCGTTAGGACAATCGGCCGGGGAGCTGTTTTTT
14,TRBV7-9,many,TRBJ2-7,.,CASSLYNLGDEQYF,TGTGCCAGCAGCTTATATAACCTGGGGGATGAGCAGTACTTC
13,TRBV5-6,few,TRBJ1-4,.,CASSLGFNEKLFF,TGTGCCAGCAGCTTGGGCTTTAATGAAAAACTGTTTTTT
14,TRBV20-1,.,TRBJ2-2,TRBD2,CSAGTSENTGELFF,TGCAGTGCTGGGACTAGCGAGAACACCGGGGAGCTGTTTTTT
15,TRBV5-1,few,TRBJ2-1,.,CASSRGSPGYNEQFF,TGCGCCAGCAGCAGGGGCAGTCCGGGGTACAATGAGCAGTTCTTC
15,TRBV7-9,.,TRBJ2-1,TRBD2,CASRRTSGGNNEQFF,TGTGCCAGCAGACGAACTAGCGGGGGGAACAATGAGCAGTTCTTC
14,TRBV28,.,TRBJ1-6,.,CASSFNPGNSPLHF,TGTGCCAGCAGTTTTAATCCTGGAAATTCACCCCTCCACTTT
20,TRBV12-3/TRBV12-4,.,TRBJ2-5,TRBD2,CASSPHHGTSGGARQETQYF,TGTGCCAGCAGTCCCCACCACGGGACTAGCGGGGGGGCCAGGCAAGAGACCCAGTACTTC
13,TRBV11-3,many,TRBJ1-1,.,CASSLSGSHEAFF,TGTGCCAGCAGCTTATCGGGGTCTCATGAAGCTTTCTTT
18,TRBV6-1,few,TRBJ1-1,TRBD1,CASSDHPRYRGSGTEAFF,TGTGCCAGCAGTGATCATCCACGGTACAGGGGAAGTGGCACTGAAGCTTTCTTT
13,TRBV4-3,.,TRBJ2-7,.,CASSQAVGYEQYF,TGCGCCAGCAGCCAAGCCGTGGGCTACGAGCAGTACTTC
15,TRBV7-3,few,TRBJ2-3,.,CASSLGVSVSDTQYF,TGTGCCAGCAGCTTAGGTGTTAGTGTCTCAGATACGCAGTATTTT
13,TRBV27,.,TRBJ2-5,.,CASSLTISETQYF,TGTGCCAGCAGTTTAACCATCTCGGAGACCCAGTACTTC
15,TRBV6-1,.,TRBJ1-2,.,CASSLGVAPNYGYTF,TGTGCCAGCAGTCTCGGGGTGGCGCCCAACTATGGCTACACCTTC
14,TRBV28,many,TRBJ2-2,.,CAVQAPINTGELFF,TGTGCCGTACAGGCTCCGATCAACACCGGGGAGCTGTTTTTT
20,TRBV5-6,.,TRBJ1-5,TRBD1,CASSLGPTGTGKLGNQPQHF,TGTGCCAGCAGCTTGGGGCCCACCGGGACAGGGAAATTGGGCAATCAGCCCCAGCATTTT
14,TRBV20-1,many,TRBJ2-3,TRBD2,CSASGGREADTQYF,TGCAGTGCTAGCGGGGGGCGGGAGGCAGATACGCAGTATTTT
20,TRBV7-9,.,TRBJ2-3,TRBD2,CASSPSGTSGGFTSTDTQYF,TGTGCCAGCAGCCCATCCGGGACTAGCGGAGGCTTTACTAGCACAGATACGCAGTATTTT
13,TRBV9,.,TRBJ1-2,.,CASSVGGEYGYTF,TGTGCCAGCAGCGTAGGGGGAGAATATGGCTACACCTTC
13,TRBV6-1,.,TRBJ1-1,TRBD1,CASMTGSSPEAFF,TGTGCCAGCATGACAGGGTCTAGTCCTGAAGCTTTCTTT
16,TRBV7-9,few,TRBJ2-2,.,CASPEVGPSNTGELFF,TGTGCCAGCCCCGAGGTCGGGCCTTCAAACACCGGGGAGCTGTTTTTT
15,TRBV11-2,.,TRBJ2-5,.,CASSLESTERETQYF,TGTGCCAGCAGCTTAGAATCGACAGAACGAGAGACCCAGTACTTC
16,TRBV27,few,TRBJ2-3,TRBD2,CASSSGGPGRTDTQYF,TGTGCCAGCAGTTCGGGGGGGCCGGGCCGGACAGATACGCAGTATTTT
14,TRBV28,few,TRBJ2-1,.,CASSWSGPRDEQFF,TGTGCCAGCAGTTGGTCGGGGCCTCGGGATGAGCAGTTCTTC
15,TRBV9,many,TRBJ2-1,TRBD2,CASSVGGGDNNEQFF,TGTGCCAGCAGCGTAGGTGGGGGGGATAACAATGAGCAGTTCTTC
13,TRBV5-1,many,TRBJ1-1,.,CASSPIESTEAFF,TGCGCCAGCAGCCCCATCGAGAGCACTGAAGCTTTCTTT
16,TRBV6-6,.,TRBJ1-1,.,CASSYSRGGVNTEAFF,TGTGCCAGCAGTTACTCTCGGGGGGGGGTGAACACTGAAGCTTTCTTT
18,TRBV6-2/TRBV6-3,.,TRBJ2-1,TRBD2,CASSYSTRLAGIYNEQFF,TGTGCCAGCAGTTACTCGACCCGACTAGCGGGAATCTACAATGAGCAGTTCTTC
14,TRBV7-9,.,TRBJ1-4,.,CASSLWGRGEKLFF,TGTGCCAGCAGCTTATGGGGGCGCGGAGAAAAACTGTTTTTT
16,TRBV27,.,TRBJ2-3,.,CASSFSPGPNTDTQYF,TGTGCCAGCAGTTTCTCCCCGGGCCCCAACACAGATACGCAGTATTTT
13,TRBV29-1,.,TRBJ2-7,.,CSVEDGVSYEQYF,TGCAGCGTGGAAGACGGGGTCTCCTACGAGCAGTACTTC
13,TRBV20-1,many,TRBJ1-1,TRBD1,CSARGTGWAEAFF,TGCAGTGCGCGTGGGACAGGGTGGGCTGAAGCTTTCTTT